The 2 T cell receptor beta chains below were found in one sample sequenced in a study of T cells after yellow fever vaccination. In TCRdb, the 5' RACE reads were re-called with MiXCR into one record per CDR3 protein. Of about 320,000 distinct CDR3 sequences listed, roughly 10% are singletons. The material was CD4+ T cells sorted from PBMCs, obtained 45 days after the yellow fever booster vaccination. These receptors were obtained from a young man who received the YFV17D yellow fever vaccine.

This clonotype was seen a handful of times. The genes are TRBV28 and TRBJ2-3; a weak D match, TRBD1 (5 bases). V was clipped by 2 bases and J by 4 bases, with 13 bases between them. CDR3 size: 15 residues. The germline gives CDR1 MDHEN, CDR2 SYDVKM. CDR3 sequence (DNA): TGTGCCAGCAGTTTACTCAAGGGGAATGCAGATACGCAGTATTTT. Protein sequence: CASSLLKGNADTQYF.

At least ten counts were recorded for this clonotype. The chain has TRBV19 and TRBJ2-3; no clear D. Trimming stripped 1 base from V and 1 base from J, with 3 bases between. The germline gives CDR1 LNHDA, CDR2 SQIVND (reference sequence). This CDR3 has 13 amino acids. The chain's CDR3 is CASSIGGTDTQYF. The CDR3 bases are TGTGCCAGTAGTATAGGGGGCACAGATACGCAGTATTTT. Full variable domain (outside the CDR3, taken from reference TRBV19 and TRBJ2-3): DGGITQSPKYLFRKEGQNVTLSCEQNLNHDAMYWYRQDPGQGLRLIYYSQIVNDFQKGDIAEGYSVSREKKESFPLTVTSAQKNPTAFYLCASSIGGTDTQYFGPGTRLTVL.